This T cell receptor (beta chain) stems from a study of CD8 T cells in ankylosing spondylitis (dated by TCRdb to about 2017). As for the study more broadly: T cell receptor beta repertoires were profiled in healthy donors and ankylosing spondylitis patients so that disease-linked TCR variants could be found. Peripheral blood was sampled, and synovial fluid was also collected from ankylosing spondylitis patients. In total, the full study cohort was made up of approximately 99 healthy donors and about two dozen ankylosing spondylitis patients. On the study overall, not on this receptor specifically: Some TCR beta motif variants had previously been reported in synovial fluid and blood of reactive arthritis patients, which suggested common disease-initiation mechanisms. A TCR beta motif made up of fewer than 10 highly homologous amino acid variants appeared to be characteristic of blood from ankylosing spondylitis patients. According to the report, matched synovial fluid samples from ankylosing spondylitis patients were significantly enriched for the disease-linked clones. The disease-linked clones showed a CD8+ phenotype and occurred at relatively low frequencies in peripheral blood.

Data came from an Illumina HiSeq 2500. TCR beta libraries were prepared by quantitative 5'-RACE with molecular barcodes. The source study handled its data this way. To identify disease-linked TCR variants, a new computational method was used, one built on a probabilistic model of VDJ rearrangement. Clones were called with MiXCR by TCRdb after fastp trimmed the public reads at Q25, and only in-frame beta chains were retained. One record per CDR3 amino acid sequence lists the most common genes and DNA. TCRdb, rather than the study authors, made the V and J calls. The sample profile shows about 320,000 distinct CDR3 sequences; 11% of them were found once. The top ten clones comprise roughly 9.2% of the sample. This clonotype was seen at least ten times. The antigen it recognizes is unknown. Within one base of it there is no much larger clone, and no base qualities were kept. V is cut back by 0 bases and J by 4 bases, with 16 bases in the junction unmatched. There are 19 amino acids in the CDR3, from cysteine to phenylalanine inclusive. Only the CDR3 portion is preserved as DNA: 57 bases, with reading frame beginning at the first base. Looking up the germline V gene (reference sequence) yields CDR1 DFQATT and CDR2 SNEGSKA.

The chain couples TRBV20-1 to TRBJ2-2; TRBD2 fits 8 bases in the junction. This clonotype was sampled from a female donor with ankylosing spondylitis or in good health (not recorded which). Sequencing was done on a sample of blood, either unsorted or a sorted T cell fraction (not recorded which). The sequenced DNA is TGCAGTGCTAGAGATCGAAACAAAGGTAGCGGGAATCGCACCGGGGAGCTGTTTTTT. The encoded protein is CSARDRNKGSGNRTGELFF.